This T cell receptor beta chain was sequenced in a study of cytomegalovirus exposure and HLA in healthy donors. PCR involved 60 Vbeta and 13 Jbeta primers. Some clones are missing from TCRdb's copy, which holds only in-frame ones; the method was immunoSEQ multiplex PCR. This table holds around 78,000 clones, around 81% found once. The CDR3 spans 14 residues. Germline V gene lookup returns CDR1 KGHSH and CDR2 LQKENI. V dropped 2 bases and J dropped 3; count of bases not matched to a gene: 1. This clone came up a few times. V and J are TRBV18 and TRBJ2-7; 10 bases fit TRBD1. The specimen sequenced was PBMCs. The origin of this receptor is a male donor in good health and CMV-seronegative. CDR3 sequence: CASSPGTGDYEQYF. CDR3 coding DNA: TGTGCCAGCTCACCAGGGACAGGGGACTACGAGCAGTACTTC. Based on the CDR3 plus reference TRBV18 and TRBJ2-7, the full variable domain is NAGVMQNPRHLVRRRGQEARLRCSPMKGHSHVYWYRQLPEEGLKFMVYLQKENIIDESGMPKERFSAEFPKEGPSILRIQQVVRGDSAAYFCASSPGTGDYEQYFGPGTRLTVT.